The clone carrying this TCR delta chain showed up just a few times. What it binds is unknown. A read error likely explains why the TCRdb protein, taken from a much larger clone, differs from this DNA's translation at residue 12; the protein shown is translated from the DNA. The sample is drawn from a study of γδ T cells in repeated Plasmodium falciparum infection. About the study: Donors were malaria-exposed Malian children or age- and gender-matched Australian children. Timepoints: baseline, immediately before selected infections, and 21 days after every infection. General study points: One small rural Malian village, predominantly a single ethnic group, supplied the cohort.

TCRdb called clones from the multiplex PCR reads again using CATT. The repertoire has about 51,000 delta-chain clones, around 2% of them found once; the top ten carry around 25%. Gammadelta T cells were flow-sorted from PBMC into Vgamma9/Vdelta2+ and Vdelta2-negative populations for bulk analysis. The CDR3 extends over 23 amino acids. The germline CDR1 and CDR2 sequences are TSWWSYY and QGS. V lost 2 bases to trimming and J lost 0 bases, with 34 bases between them. This receptor was taken from a pool of human donors (malaria-infected and uninfected, not separated). The sequenced material came from gamma-delta T cells from blood. The chain has TRDV1 and TRDJ1; perhaps TRDD3 as D (6 bases). Here the J gene came from matching the DNA to germline, since TCRdb omits it. The DNA for the CDR3 is TGTGCTCTTGGGGAAGGAACCTACCTCTACTGGGAGATACTAATACCGAACACCGATAAACTCATCTTT. Protein: CALGEGTYLYWEILIPNTDKLIF.